The 15 T cell receptor beta chains below were found in one sample sequenced in a study of blood T cell repertoires in COVID-19. This table comes from immunoSEQ multiplex PCR, and its TCRdb copy is limited to in-frame clones, with some not included. In the table there are about 110,000 clones, over 80% of which are singletons. What was sequenced was peripheral blood. The source of these receptors is an older woman with acute or convalescent COVID-19.

This chain connects TRBV3-1 (or the pseudogene TRBV3-2) to TRBJ1-6; a weak D match, TRBD1 (5 bases). V lost 8 bases and J 7 bases, leaving 15 bases between the germline ends. This CDR3 has 14 residues. The V gene's germline CDR1 is LGHDT and CDR2 YNNKEL (reference sequence). The chain's CDR3 is CASGFGGSNSPLHF. DNA for the CDR3: TGTGCCAGCGGATTTGGGGGGTCCAATTCACCCCTCCACTTT.

V and J are TRBV10-1 and TRBJ1-2; maybe TRBD1 (6 bases). The CDR3 spans 12 residues. The V end lost 8 bases, the J end lost 2 bases, and 9 bases lay between the germline ends. The V gene's germline CDR1 is WNHNN and CDR2 SYGVQD (reference sequence). The CDR3 spells CASQDRNYGYTF. CDR3 bases: TGCGCCAGCCAAGACAGGAACTATGGCTACACCTTC.

This clone was seen only once. This chain joins TRBV5-1 and TRBJ2-7, with TRBD2 matching over 8 bases. The CDR3 consists of 15 residues. CDR1 is SGHRS, CDR2 YFSETQ, per germline. Trimming took 4 bases from V and 4 from J; bases not matched to a gene: 10. The CDR3 DNA follows: TGCGCCAGCAGCCCCCTCAGCGGGAGCGGGTACGAGCAGTACTTC. Amino acids: CASSPLSGSGYEQYF.

V usage is TRBV25-1 and J usage is TRBJ2-7; perhaps TRBD2 as D (6 bases). The CDR3 is 13 residues long. The germline CDR1 and CDR2 sequences are MGHDK and SYGVNS. With 4 bases removed from V and 2 bases from J, the gap between germline ends came to 9 bases. The CDR3 sequence is CASSAPGAYEQYF. The CDR3 DNA reads as TGTGCCAGCAGTGCACCGGGGGCCTACGAGCAGTACTTC.

The V and J genes are TRBV3-1 (or the pseudogene TRBV3-2) and TRBJ1-2; tentative D call: TRBD1 (5 bases). The germline CDR1 and CDR2 sequences are LGHDT and YNNKEL (reference sequence). Trimming stripped 0 bases from V and 5 bases from J, with 13 bases between. CDR3 length: 15 residues. The CDR3 nucleotides read TGTGCCAGCAGCCAAGAAGGGGCCACCTGGTATGGCTACACCTTC. Amino acid sequence: CASSQEGATWYGYTF.

The chain uses TRBV5-1 and TRBJ2-7, with D hard to call. This CDR3 is 13 amino acids long. CDR1 and CDR2 (germline): SGHRS, YFSETQ. Trimming stripped 0 bases from V and 4 bases from J, with 8 bases between. CDR3 coding DNA: TGCGCCAGCAGCTTGGAGGTACAGTACGAGCAGTACTTC. It yields the protein CASSLEVQYEQYF.

This clone appeared once. V usage is TRBV5-5 and J usage is TRBJ2-1, with D unresolved. This CDR3 has 15 residues. Trimming pared 0 bases from V and 9 bases from J, leaving 16 bases between. The germline gives CDR1 SGHKS, CDR2 YYEKEE (reference sequence). The CDR3 region has the DNA TGTGCCAGCAGCTTGGAAGGTATAGCCTTCGGTGAGCAGTTCTTC. Translation gives CASSLEGIAFGEQFF.

This clone occurred a few times. V usage is TRBV3-1 (or the pseudogene TRBV3-2) and J usage is TRBJ2-7, with 8 bases matching TRBD1. This CDR3 spans 16 amino acids. Germline V gene data show CDR1 as LGHDT and CDR2 as YNNKEL (reference sequence). Losses at the gene ends were 0 bases for V and 4 bases for J; bases not matched to a gene: 8. CDR3 sequence (DNA): TGTGCCAGCAGCCAAGATCTGGCCAGGGGGCGATACGAGCAGTACTTC. Translated, it gives CASSQDLARGRYEQYF.

V usage is TRBV18 and J usage is TRBJ1-5; the D gene is possibly TRBD1 (5 bases). The CDR3 runs 17 residues. V was cut by 2 bases and J by 5 bases, with 19 bases left in between. Per the germline V gene, CDR1 is KGHSH and CDR2 is LQKENI. The CDR3 loop is CASSPTMLIREDQPQHF. CDR3 sequence (DNA): TGTGCCAGCTCACCAACCATGTTAATCAGGGAGGATCAGCCCCAGCATTTT.

The chain combines TRBV7-8 with TRBJ1-3; possible D gene TRBD1, 5 bases. V lost 3 bases to trimming and J lost 0 bases, with 12 bases between them. Germline lookup yields CDR1 SGHVS and CDR2 FQNEAQ. This CDR3 contains 16 residues. The CDR3, as DNA: TGTGCCAGCAGCTTGTCAGGGCGACCCTCTGGAAACACCATATATTTT. Translated: CASSLSGRPSGNTIYF.

V usage is TRBV11-3 and J usage is TRBJ2-1; 9 bases line up with TRBD1. Trimming removed 5 bases from V and 6 bases from J; junction bases left unmatched: 14. Germline values: CDR1 SGHNT, CDR2 YENEEA. CDR3 length: 17 amino acids. The CDR3 region has the DNA TGTGCCAGCAGCACTCGCGGGACAGGGACGAAAATCAATGAGCAGTTCTTC. This translates into CASSTRGTGTKINEQFF.

CDR3 nucleotide sequence: TGTGCCAGCAGTGACTCAAAGCGGGAGGGCCAAGAGACCCAGTACTTC. This gives the protein CASSDSKREGQETQYF. The V and J genes are TRBV6-4 and TRBJ2-5; 10 bases align to TRBD2. The germline CDR1 and CDR2 sequences are MRHNA and SNTAGT. The CDR3 is made up of 16 amino acids. V trimming: 0 bases; J trimming: 1 base; junction bases outside the gene matches: 2.

This clone has a count of ten or more. The chain uses TRBV27 and TRBJ1-1; D gene unclear. The V gene's germline CDR1 is MNHEY and CDR2 SMNVEV (reference sequence). This CDR3 has 14 residues. Trimming left V 0 bases short and J 0 bases short, with 5 bases between. The CDR3 loop is CASSLSYLNTEAFF. CDR3 coding DNA: TGTGCCAGCAGTTTATCTTACTTGAACACTGAAGCTTTCTTT.

V usage is TRBV6-6 and J usage is TRBJ2-1; 11 nucleotides align to TRBD2. V lost 5 bases and J lost 9; bases outside the gene matches: 3. From germline, CDR1 is MNHNY and CDR2 SVGAGI (reference sequence). The CDR3 has 13 residues. This CDR3 is CASSLAGGGEQFF. The CDR3 DNA sequence: TGTGCCAGCAGTCTAGCGGGGGGAGGTGAGCAGTTCTTC.

The chain is built from TRBV27 and TRBJ1-6, with D possibly being TRBD1 (6 bases). V gave up 6 bases and J gave up 0 bases, with 15 bases separating them. The length of the CDR3 is 17 residues. From germline, CDR1 is MNHEY and CDR2 SMNVEV (reference sequence). CDR3 residues: CASSLGQLSSYNSPLHF. The CDR3 nucleotides are TGTGCCAGCAGCCTGGGACAACTGAGCTCCTATAATTCACCCCTCCACTTT.